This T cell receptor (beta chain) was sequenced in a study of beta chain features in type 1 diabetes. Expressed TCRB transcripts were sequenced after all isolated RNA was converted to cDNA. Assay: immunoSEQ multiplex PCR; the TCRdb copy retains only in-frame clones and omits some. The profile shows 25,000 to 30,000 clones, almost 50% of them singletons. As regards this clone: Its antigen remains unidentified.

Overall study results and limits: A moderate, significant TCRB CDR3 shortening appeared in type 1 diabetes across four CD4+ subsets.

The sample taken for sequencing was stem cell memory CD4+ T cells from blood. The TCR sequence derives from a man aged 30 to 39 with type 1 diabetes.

The CDR3 bases are TGTGCCAGCAGCTCCGGGACAGTCGACAATGAGCAGTTCTTC. This translates into CASSSGTVDNEQFF. V is TRBV5-6 and J is TRBJ2-1; 7 positions match TRBD1. V lost 3 bases to trimming and J lost 5 bases; unmatched junction nucleotides: 5. This CDR3 is built from 14 residues. Looked up from germline, CDR1 is SGHDT and CDR2 is YYEEEE.